A selection of T cell receptor beta chains follows, all from one sample in a study of beta chain features in type 1 diabetes. Libraries were prepared by immunoSEQ multiplex PCR; TCRdb keeps only in-frame clonotypes and omits some of them. The sample records fewer than 650,000 clones, around 15% being singletons. Sequences were obtained from naive CD4+ T cells from blood. Receptors originate from a man between 18 and 29 years old in good health. Each CDR3 is given with its conserved first and last residue. Fields, in order: J gene, clone size, D gene, V gene, CDR3 DNA, CDR3 protein. The D gene is left open where the match is weak. The listing skips clone size in some rows; elsewhere it reads once, few, many or a size class.

j_call: TRBJ1-1
clone_size: few
d_call: .
v_call: TRBV10-3
cdr3_nt: TGTGCCATCAGTGCGAGTGGGGAGACTGAAGCTTTCTTT
cdr3_aa: CAISASGETEAFF

j_call: TRBJ2-7
clone_size: few
d_call: .
v_call: TRBV7-9
cdr3_nt: TGTGCCAGCAGCCACGGACGGGGAGAGCAGTACTTC
cdr3_aa: CASSHGRGEQYF

j_call: TRBJ1-2
clone_size: .
d_call: .
v_call: TRBV4-2
cdr3_nt: TGTGCCAGCAGCCAAGGGCAGTCCCAACAGTACACCTTC
cdr3_aa: CASSQGQSQQYTF

j_call: TRBJ2-2
clone_size: .
d_call: .
v_call: TRBV9
cdr3_nt: TGTGCCAGCAGCCTAGTACCCGGGGAGCTGTTTTTT
cdr3_aa: CASSLVPGELFF

j_call: TRBJ2-5
clone_size: .
d_call: TRBD2
v_call: TRBV7-9
cdr3_nt: TGTGCCAGCAGCTTATTCGTCGCGGGAGGGCTCGAGACCCAGTACTTC
cdr3_aa: CASSLFVAGGLETQYF

j_call: TRBJ2-7
clone_size: few
d_call: TRBD1
v_call: TRBV5-1
cdr3_nt: TGCGCCAGCAGCTTGGGGGGGACAGCGTTCCCCTCCTCCTACGAGCAGTACTTC
cdr3_aa: CASSLGGTAFPSSYEQYF

j_call: TRBJ1-1
clone_size: .
d_call: .
v_call: TRBV7-9
cdr3_nt: TGTGCCAGCAGCCGTGAGGTTAGGGGGACTGAAGCTTTCTTT
cdr3_aa: CASSREVRGTEAFF

j_call: TRBJ1-5
clone_size: .
d_call: .
v_call: TRBV9
cdr3_nt: TGTGCCAGCAGCGTCGGTGATCAGCCCCAGCATTTT
cdr3_aa: CASSVGDQPQHF

j_call: TRBJ2-7
clone_size: .
d_call: .
v_call: TRBV19
cdr3_nt: TGTGCCAGTAGTAACCGGGACCGCTCCTACGAGCAGTACTTC
cdr3_aa: CASSNRDRSYEQYF

j_call: TRBJ1-5
clone_size: .
d_call: TRBD1
v_call: TRBV28
cdr3_nt: TGTGCCACCTCAGGGGGCTTCGGCAATCAGCCCCAGCATTTT
cdr3_aa: CATSGGFGNQPQHF

j_call: TRBJ2-7
clone_size: .
d_call: TRBD1
v_call: TRBV7-3
cdr3_nt: TGTGCCAGCAGCTTAACGGTGACAGGGCTCTACGAGCAGTACTTC
cdr3_aa: CASSLTVTGLYEQYF

j_call: TRBJ2-7
clone_size: .
d_call: TRBD2
v_call: TRBV5-6
cdr3_nt: TGTGCCAGCACCTTGACAGTGTGGGACTATAAGCAGTACTTC
cdr3_aa: CASTLTVWDYKQYF

j_call: TRBJ1-1
clone_size: .
d_call: .
v_call: TRBV10-3
cdr3_nt: TGTGCCACCGGACGGGTGAACACTGAAGCTTTCTTT
cdr3_aa: CATGRVNTEAFF

j_call: TRBJ2-5
clone_size: .
d_call: .
v_call: TRBV7-3
cdr3_nt: TGTGCCAGCAGCATCGACGGAGGTCCCTCGGTAGGCCAGTACTTC
cdr3_aa: CASSIDGGPSVGQYF

j_call: TRBJ1-1
clone_size: few
d_call: TRBD1
v_call: TRBV5-1
cdr3_nt: TGCGCCAGCAGCTCGACCGGGACAGGGGCGATAGGAGCTTTCTTT
cdr3_aa: CASSSTGTGAIGAFF

j_call: TRBJ1-2
clone_size: few
d_call: TRBD1
v_call: TRBV7-9
cdr3_nt: TGTGCCAGCAGCTTCCGGGACAGATCTTTCTATGGCTACACCTTC
cdr3_aa: CASSFRDRSFYGYTF

j_call: TRBJ2-2
clone_size: few
d_call: .
v_call: TRBV11-2
cdr3_nt: TGTGCCAGCAGCTTAGTGGGTATTCAGCCCGGGGAGCTGTTTTTT
cdr3_aa: CASSLVGIQPGELFF

j_call: TRBJ2-1
clone_size: .
d_call: TRBD1
v_call: TRBV19
cdr3_nt: TGTGCCAGTAGTACGGGACAGGGGAATGGCAATGAGCAGTTCTTC
cdr3_aa: CASSTGQGNGNEQFF

j_call: TRBJ2-1
clone_size: .
d_call: TRBD2
v_call: TRBV4-2
cdr3_nt: TGTGCCAGCAGCCAAGCCGGAGGGACTAGCGGGAGGGTAGGCCCCTACAATGAGCAGTTCTTC
cdr3_aa: CASSQAGGTSGRVGPYNEQFF

j_call: TRBJ2-4
clone_size: .
d_call: .
v_call: TRBV5-4
cdr3_nt: TGTGCCAGCAGCTTGGAAGGCGTTCTAGCCAAAAACATTCAGTACTTC
cdr3_aa: CASSLEGVLAKNIQYF

j_call: TRBJ2-1
clone_size: few
d_call: TRBD2
v_call: TRBV4-2
cdr3_nt: TGTGCCAGCAGCCAAGATCCGGGAGGGGGGGCCTACAATGAGCAGTTCTTC
cdr3_aa: CASSQDPGGGAYNEQFF

j_call: TRBJ2-3
clone_size: .
d_call: .
v_call: TRBV5-4
cdr3_nt: TGTGCCAGCAGCAACGGGGGCAGCACAGATACGCAGTATTTT
cdr3_aa: CASSNGGSTDTQYF

j_call: TRBJ1-1
clone_size: .
d_call: .
v_call: TRBV7-2
cdr3_nt: TGTGCCAGCACCCGCGCCGGGACAAGACACACTGAAGCTTTCTTT
cdr3_aa: CASTRAGTRHTEAFF

j_call: TRBJ2-2
clone_size: few
d_call: TRBD2
v_call: TRBV28
cdr3_nt: TGTGCCAGCAGCTTCCCCGGGGCGGGAGGTAACACCGGGGAGCTGTTTTTT
cdr3_aa: CASSFPGAGGNTGELFF

j_call: TRBJ1-1
clone_size: .
d_call: .
v_call: TRBV18
cdr3_nt: TGTGCCAGCTCACCAGGAGTCGAGGGAAACACTGAAGCTTTCTTT
cdr3_aa: CASSPGVEGNTEAFF

j_call: TRBJ2-1
clone_size: .
d_call: .
v_call: TRBV6-6
cdr3_nt: TGTGCCAGCAGAAGCCCCCAGGGTTCCTACAATGAGCAGTTCTTC
cdr3_aa: CASRSPQGSYNEQFF

j_call: TRBJ1-2
clone_size: .
d_call: .
v_call: TRBV7-3
cdr3_nt: TGTGCCAGCAGCTTACCGGCAGTGCACGGCTACACCTTC
cdr3_aa: CASSLPAVHGYTF

j_call: TRBJ1-2
clone_size: few
d_call: TRBD1
v_call: TRBV19
cdr3_nt: TGTGCCAGTAGTCGACAGGGGATAGGCTATGGCTACACCTTC
cdr3_aa: CASSRQGIGYGYTF

j_call: TRBJ2-3
clone_size: few
d_call: .
v_call: TRBV7-3
cdr3_nt: TGTGCCAGCAGCCTAGACTATACAGATACGCAGTATTTT
cdr3_aa: CASSLDYTDTQYF

j_call: TRBJ1-4
clone_size: few
d_call: .
v_call: TRBV4-2
cdr3_nt: TGTGCCAGCAGCCGGACCAACACGAGAACTAATGAAAAACTGTTTTTT
cdr3_aa: CASSRTNTRTNEKLFF

j_call: TRBJ2-1
clone_size: few
d_call: .
v_call: TRBV5-1
cdr3_nt: TGCGCCAGCAGCTTGGGAAGAAACAAAAACAATGAGCAGTTCTTC
cdr3_aa: CASSLGRNKNNEQFF

j_call: TRBJ2-2
clone_size: .
d_call: TRBD1
v_call: TRBV5-1
cdr3_nt: TGCGCCAGCAGCCCCGGGGACAGGAACACCGGGGAGCTGTTTTTT
cdr3_aa: CASSPGDRNTGELFF

j_call: TRBJ1-1
clone_size: .
d_call: .
v_call: TRBV27
cdr3_nt: TGTGCCAGCAAGAGGAAAATGAACACTGAAGCTTTCTTT
cdr3_aa: CASKRKMNTEAFF

j_call: TRBJ2-7
clone_size: few
d_call: .
v_call: TRBV7-2
cdr3_nt: TGTGCCAGCAGCCCGGACAGAAGCTCCTACGAGCAGTACTTC
cdr3_aa: CASSPDRSSYEQYF

j_call: TRBJ2-1
clone_size: few
d_call: TRBD2
v_call: TRBV18
cdr3_nt: TGTGCCAGCTCACCCTCGGCGGGGGATCACAATGAGCAGTTCTTC
cdr3_aa: CASSPSAGDHNEQFF

j_call: TRBJ2-7
clone_size: few
d_call: .
v_call: TRBV7-9
cdr3_nt: TGTGCCAGCAGCCCACGCGGCGGGACGCCGTCCTACGAGCAGTACTTC
cdr3_aa: CASSPRGGTPSYEQYF

j_call: TRBJ1-2
clone_size: .
d_call: .
v_call: TRBV6-1
cdr3_nt: TGTGCCAGCACTCCCGACAGGCCCCGATCCTATGGCTACACCTTC
cdr3_aa: CASTPDRPRSYGYTF

j_call: TRBJ2-5
clone_size: .
d_call: TRBD1
v_call: TRBV7-3
cdr3_nt: TGTGCCAGCAGCCCACAGGGGGCTGGAGAGACCCAGTACTTC
cdr3_aa: CASSPQGAGETQYF

j_call: TRBJ2-3
clone_size: .
d_call: .
v_call: TRBV7-2
cdr3_nt: TGTGCCAGCAGCTTAGCGCTGAGGGGAAACACAGATACGCAGTATTTT
cdr3_aa: CASSLALRGNTDTQYF

j_call: TRBJ2-6
clone_size: few
d_call: TRBD2
v_call: TRBV15
cdr3_nt: TGTGCCACCAGCAGAGATCACGGGGGGGCCCCCGTCTCTGGGGCCAACGTCCTGACTTTC
cdr3_aa: CATSRDHGGAPVSGANVLTF

j_call: TRBJ2-4
clone_size: few
d_call: .
v_call: TRBV28
cdr3_nt: TGTGCCAGCAGTCCCGACAGGGCCAAAAACATTCAGTACTTC
cdr3_aa: CASSPDRAKNIQYF

j_call: TRBJ2-3
clone_size: .
d_call: TRBD2
v_call: TRBV10-3
cdr3_nt: TGTGCCATCAGTGAACTAGCGGGGGGGGACGGCACAGATACGCAGTATTTT
cdr3_aa: CAISELAGGDGTDTQYF

j_call: TRBJ2-1
clone_size: few
d_call: TRBD2
v_call: TRBV9
cdr3_nt: TGTGCCAGCAGCCTCGACAGCGGGGCCAATGAGCAGTTCTTC
cdr3_aa: CASSLDSGANEQFF

j_call: TRBJ1-5
clone_size: .
d_call: .
v_call: TRBV6-5
cdr3_nt: TGTGCCAGCAGTTACTCGAGAGGGATCAATCAGCCCCAGCATTTT
cdr3_aa: CASSYSRGINQPQHF

j_call: TRBJ2-7
clone_size: .
d_call: TRBD2
v_call: TRBV7-9
cdr3_nt: TGTGCCAGCAGCTTAGGGACTAGCGGGTACTACGAGCAGTACTTC
cdr3_aa: CASSLGTSGYYEQYF

j_call: TRBJ2-5
clone_size: .
d_call: TRBD1
v_call: TRBV19
cdr3_nt: TGTGCCAGTAGTGGCCGGGACAGACAAGAGACCCAGTACTTC
cdr3_aa: CASSGRDRQETQYF

j_call: TRBJ1-1
clone_size: .
d_call: .
v_call: TRBV28
cdr3_nt: TGTGCCACCCATCAAGGGGTCTCTGAAGCTTTCTTT
cdr3_aa: CATHQGVSEAFF

j_call: TRBJ2-4
clone_size: .
d_call: .
v_call: TRBV5-6
cdr3_nt: TGTGCCAGCAGCCTGGTACAGTCAGGAGACATTCAGTACTTC
cdr3_aa: CASSLVQSGDIQYF

j_call: TRBJ1-3
clone_size: .
d_call: .
v_call: TRBV5-1
cdr3_nt: TGCGCCAGCAGCTTGTCTCAAACCTCCTCCTCTGGAAACACCATATATTTT
cdr3_aa: CASSLSQTSSSGNTIYF

j_call: TRBJ1-1
clone_size: .
d_call: .
v_call: TRBV18
cdr3_nt: TGTGCCAGCTCACCGACACAGTACAGGGAGAACACTGAAGCTTTCTTT
cdr3_aa: CASSPTQYRENTEAFF

j_call: TRBJ1-3
clone_size: .
d_call: .
v_call: TRBV9
cdr3_nt: TGTGCCAGCAGCGTAGACCGGGTCTCTGGAAACACCATATATTTT
cdr3_aa: CASSVDRVSGNTIYF

j_call: TRBJ2-1
clone_size: few
d_call: .
v_call: TRBV7-9
cdr3_nt: TGTGCCAGCAGCTTAGCGGCAGCCGACAATGAGCAGTTCTTC
cdr3_aa: CASSLAAADNEQFF

j_call: TRBJ1-2
clone_size: .
d_call: .
v_call: TRBV4-1
cdr3_nt: TGCGCCAGCAGCCAAGTATTCCCGTCGGGGGACTATGGCTACACCTTC
cdr3_aa: CASSQVFPSGDYGYTF

j_call: TRBJ2-7
clone_size: few
d_call: TRBD1
v_call: TRBV9
cdr3_nt: TGTGCCAGCAGCGCCCGGGACAGCTCCTACGAGCAGTACTTC
cdr3_aa: CASSARDSSYEQYF